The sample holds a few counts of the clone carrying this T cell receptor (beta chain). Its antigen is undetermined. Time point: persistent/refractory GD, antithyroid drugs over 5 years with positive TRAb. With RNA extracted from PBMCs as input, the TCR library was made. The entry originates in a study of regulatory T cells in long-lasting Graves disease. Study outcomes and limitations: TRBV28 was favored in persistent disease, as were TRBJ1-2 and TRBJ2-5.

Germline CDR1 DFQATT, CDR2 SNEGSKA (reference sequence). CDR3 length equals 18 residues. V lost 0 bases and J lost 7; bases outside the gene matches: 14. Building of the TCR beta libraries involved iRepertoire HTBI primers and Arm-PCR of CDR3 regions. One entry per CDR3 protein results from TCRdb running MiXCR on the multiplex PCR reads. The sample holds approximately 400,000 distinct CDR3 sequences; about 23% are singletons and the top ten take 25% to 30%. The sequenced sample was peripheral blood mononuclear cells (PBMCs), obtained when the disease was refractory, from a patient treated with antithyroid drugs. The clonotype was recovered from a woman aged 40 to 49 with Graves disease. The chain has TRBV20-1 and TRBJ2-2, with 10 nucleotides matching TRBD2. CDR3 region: CSARDLGILAGKGGELFF. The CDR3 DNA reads TGCAGTGCTAGAGATCTTGGCATACTAGCGGGGAAGGGCGGGGAGCTGTTTTTT.